This paragraph covers one TCR beta chain sequence. Preparation of the TCRbeta library was carried out with unique molecular identifiers. Via MiXCR, TCRdb re-called the PCR reads, giving one row per CDR3 protein. The table includes 200,000 to 250,000 distinct CDR3 sequences, around 9.5% detected once. The data derive from a study of T-cell reconstitution after alpha-beta-depleted transplantation in children. The CDR3 contains 13 residues. The ends were cut back, 1 base at V and 4 bases at J, with 8 bases in the middle. Per the germline V gene, CDR1 is SSHAT and CDR2 is FNYEAQ (reference sequence). This TCR derives from a human donor who donated a stem cell graft to a child with acute lymphoblastic leukemia. This chain joins TRBV7-7 and TRBJ2-7; no clear D gene. Material: PBMCs from the stem cell graft donor, obtained from the stem cell graft. Here the CDR3 DNA reads TGTGCCAGCAGCTTAGACAGCACATACGAGCAGTACTTC. Amino acid sequence: CASSLDSTYEQYF.